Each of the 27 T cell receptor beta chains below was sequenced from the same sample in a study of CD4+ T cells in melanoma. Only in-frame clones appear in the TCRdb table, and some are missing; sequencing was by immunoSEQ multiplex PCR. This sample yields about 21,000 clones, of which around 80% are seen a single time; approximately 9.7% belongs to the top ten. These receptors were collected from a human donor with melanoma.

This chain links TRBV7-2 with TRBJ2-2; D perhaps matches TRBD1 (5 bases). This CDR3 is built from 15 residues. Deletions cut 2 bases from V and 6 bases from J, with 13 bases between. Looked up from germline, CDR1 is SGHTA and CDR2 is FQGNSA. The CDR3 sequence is CASSLTPAGSGELFF. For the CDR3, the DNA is TGTGCCAGCAGCTTAACCCCCGCAGGGTCCGGGGAGCTGTTTTTT. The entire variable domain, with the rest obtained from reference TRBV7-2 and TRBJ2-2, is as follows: GAGVSQSPSNKVTEKGKDVELRCDPISGHTALYWYRQSLGQGLEFLIYFQGNSAPDKSGLPSDRFSAERTGGSVSTLTIQRTQQEDSAVYLCASSLTPAGSGELFFGEGSRLTVL.

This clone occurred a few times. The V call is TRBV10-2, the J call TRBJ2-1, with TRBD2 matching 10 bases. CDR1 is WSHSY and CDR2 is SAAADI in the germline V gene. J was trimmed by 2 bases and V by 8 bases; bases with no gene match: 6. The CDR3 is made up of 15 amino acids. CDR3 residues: CASREAGGPYNEQFF. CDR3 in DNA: TGCGCCAGCCGGGAAGCGGGGGGGCCCTACAATGAGCAGTTCTTC.

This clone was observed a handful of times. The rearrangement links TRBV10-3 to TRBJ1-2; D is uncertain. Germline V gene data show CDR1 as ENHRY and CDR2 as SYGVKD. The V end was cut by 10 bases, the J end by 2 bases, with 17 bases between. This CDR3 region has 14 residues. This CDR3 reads CASRVRAENYGYTF. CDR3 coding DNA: TGTGCCAGTCGAGTCCGGGCCGAGAACTATGGCTACACCTTC.

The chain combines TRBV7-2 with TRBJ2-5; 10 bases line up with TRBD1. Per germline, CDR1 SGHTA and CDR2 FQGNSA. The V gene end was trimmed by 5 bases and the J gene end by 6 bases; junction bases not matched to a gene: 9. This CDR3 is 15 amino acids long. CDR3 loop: CASSPSRGQGKTQYF. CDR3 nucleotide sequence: TGTGCCAGCAGCCCCAGCAGGGGACAGGGGAAGACCCAGTACTTC. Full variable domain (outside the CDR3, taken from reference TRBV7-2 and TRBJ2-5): GAGVSQSPSNKVTEKGKDVELRCDPISGHTALYWYRQSLGQGLEFLIYFQGNSAPDKSGLPSDRFSAERTGGSVSTLTIQRTQQEDSAVYLCASSPSRGQGKTQYFGPGTRLLVL.

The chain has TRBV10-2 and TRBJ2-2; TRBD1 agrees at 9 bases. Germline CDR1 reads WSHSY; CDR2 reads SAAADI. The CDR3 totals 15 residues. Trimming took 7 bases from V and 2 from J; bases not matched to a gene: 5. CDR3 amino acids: CASIGQGTNTGELFF. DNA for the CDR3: TGCGCCAGCATTGGACAGGGGACAAACACCGGGGAGCTGTTTTTT.

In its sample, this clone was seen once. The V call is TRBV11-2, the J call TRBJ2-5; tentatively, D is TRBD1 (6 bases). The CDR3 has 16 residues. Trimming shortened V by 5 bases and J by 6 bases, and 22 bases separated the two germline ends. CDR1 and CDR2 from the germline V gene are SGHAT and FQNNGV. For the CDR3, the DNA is TGTGCCAGCAGCGAGACCCTAGTGGGGGCCCTCCAGACCCAGTACTTC. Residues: CASSETLVGALQTQYF.

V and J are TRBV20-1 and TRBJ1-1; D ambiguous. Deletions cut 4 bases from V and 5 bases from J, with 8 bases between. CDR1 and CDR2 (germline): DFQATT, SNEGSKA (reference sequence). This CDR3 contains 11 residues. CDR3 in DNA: TGCAGTGCTAAGCTACAGACTGAAGCTTTCTTT. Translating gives CSAKLQTEAFF.

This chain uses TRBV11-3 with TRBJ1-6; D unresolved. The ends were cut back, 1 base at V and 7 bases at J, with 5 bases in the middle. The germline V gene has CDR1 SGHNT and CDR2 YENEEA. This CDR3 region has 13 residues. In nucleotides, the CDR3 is TGTGCCAGCAGCTTAGGCCCCAATTCACCCCTCCACTTT. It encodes CASSLGPNSPLHF.

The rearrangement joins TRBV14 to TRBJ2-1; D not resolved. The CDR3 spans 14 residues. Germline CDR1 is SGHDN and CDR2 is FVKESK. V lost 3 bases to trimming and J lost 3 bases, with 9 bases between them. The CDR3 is CASSQRLSYNEQFF. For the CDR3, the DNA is TGTGCCAGCAGCCAGCGGCTAAGCTACAATGAGCAGTTCTTC. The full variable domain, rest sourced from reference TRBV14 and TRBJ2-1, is EAGVTQFPSHSVIEKGQTVTLRCDPISGHDNLYWYRRVMGKEIKFLLHFVKESKQDESGMPNNRFLAERTGGTYSTLKVQPAELEDSGVYFCASSQRLSYNEQFFGPGTRLTVL.

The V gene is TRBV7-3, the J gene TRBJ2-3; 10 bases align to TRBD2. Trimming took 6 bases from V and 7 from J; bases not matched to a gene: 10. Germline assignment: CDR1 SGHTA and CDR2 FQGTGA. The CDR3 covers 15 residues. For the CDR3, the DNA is TGTGCCAGCAGTCGGAGCGGGGGGGGCGGCAATACGCAGTATTTT. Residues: CASSRSGGGGNTQYF.

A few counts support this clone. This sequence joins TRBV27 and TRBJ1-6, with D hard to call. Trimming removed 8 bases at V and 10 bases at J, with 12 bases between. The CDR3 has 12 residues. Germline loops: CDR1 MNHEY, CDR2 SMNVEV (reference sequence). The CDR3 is CASGDARSPLHF. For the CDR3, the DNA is TGTGCCAGCGGAGATGCTCGCTCACCCCTCCACTTT.

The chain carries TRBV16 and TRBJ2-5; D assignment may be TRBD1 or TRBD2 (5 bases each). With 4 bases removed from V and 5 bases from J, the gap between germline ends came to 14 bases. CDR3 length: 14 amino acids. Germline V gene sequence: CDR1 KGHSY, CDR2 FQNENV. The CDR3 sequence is CASSRTGLGETQYF. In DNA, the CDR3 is TGTGCCAGCAGCCGCACGGGGCTCGGGGAGACCCAGTACTTC.

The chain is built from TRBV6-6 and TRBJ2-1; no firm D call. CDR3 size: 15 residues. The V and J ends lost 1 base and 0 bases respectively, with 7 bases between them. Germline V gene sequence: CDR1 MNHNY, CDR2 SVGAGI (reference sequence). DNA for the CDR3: TGTGCCAGCAGTTACTGGGCTAGCTCCTACAATGAGCAGTTCTTC. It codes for CASSYWASSYNEQFF.

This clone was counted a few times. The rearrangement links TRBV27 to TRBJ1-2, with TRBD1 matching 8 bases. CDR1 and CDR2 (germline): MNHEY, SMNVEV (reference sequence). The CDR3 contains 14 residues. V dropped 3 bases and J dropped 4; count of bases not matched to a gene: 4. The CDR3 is CASSFSGTGYGYTF. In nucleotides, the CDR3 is TGTGCCAGCAGTTTTTCCGGGACAGGCTATGGCTACACCTTC.

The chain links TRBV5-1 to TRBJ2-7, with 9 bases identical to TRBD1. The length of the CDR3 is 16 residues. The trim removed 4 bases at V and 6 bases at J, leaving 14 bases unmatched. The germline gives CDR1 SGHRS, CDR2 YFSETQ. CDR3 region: CASSPYPQGQGGEQYF. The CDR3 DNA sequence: TGCGCCAGCAGCCCATACCCCCAGGGACAGGGAGGCGAGCAGTACTTC.

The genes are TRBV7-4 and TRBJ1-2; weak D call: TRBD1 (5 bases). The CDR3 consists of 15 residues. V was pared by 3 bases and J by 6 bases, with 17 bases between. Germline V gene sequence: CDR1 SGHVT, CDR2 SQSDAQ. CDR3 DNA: TGTGCCAGCAGCTTTTCCCCCCCCAGGGTCGATGGCTACACCTTC. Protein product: CASSFSPPRVDGYTF.

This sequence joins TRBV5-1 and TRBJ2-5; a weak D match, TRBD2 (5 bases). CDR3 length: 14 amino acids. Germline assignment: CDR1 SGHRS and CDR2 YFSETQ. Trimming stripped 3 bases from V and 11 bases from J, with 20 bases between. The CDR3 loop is CASSSTGVWQEQYF. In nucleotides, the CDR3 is TGCGCCAGCAGCTCGACCGGGGTTTGGCAGGAGCAGTACTTC.

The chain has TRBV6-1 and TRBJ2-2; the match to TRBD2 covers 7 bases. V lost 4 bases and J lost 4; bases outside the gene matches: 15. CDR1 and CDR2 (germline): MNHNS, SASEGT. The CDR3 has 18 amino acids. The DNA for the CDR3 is TGTGCCAGCAGTGCGGTCTCCTATGGACTAGGAGTCACCGGGGAGCTGTTTTTT. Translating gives CASSAVSYGLGVTGELFF.

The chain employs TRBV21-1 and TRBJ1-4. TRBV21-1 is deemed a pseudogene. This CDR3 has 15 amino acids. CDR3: CASSSLDGCNEKLFF. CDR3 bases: TGTGCCAGCAGCAGCCTGGACGGTTGTAATGAAAAACTGTTTTTT.

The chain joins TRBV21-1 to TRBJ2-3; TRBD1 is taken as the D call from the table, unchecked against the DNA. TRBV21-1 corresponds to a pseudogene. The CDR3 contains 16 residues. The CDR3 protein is CASSKAQGAGTDTQYF. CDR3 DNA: TGTGCCAGCAGCAAAGCCCAGGGGGCCGGCACAGATACGCAGTATTTT.

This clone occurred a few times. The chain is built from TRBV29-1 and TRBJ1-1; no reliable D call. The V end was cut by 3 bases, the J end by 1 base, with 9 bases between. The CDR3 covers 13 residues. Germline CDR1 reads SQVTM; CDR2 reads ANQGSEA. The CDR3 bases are TGCAGCGTTGACCTCCGACGGAACACTGAAGCTTTCTTT. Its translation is CSVDLRRNTEAFF.

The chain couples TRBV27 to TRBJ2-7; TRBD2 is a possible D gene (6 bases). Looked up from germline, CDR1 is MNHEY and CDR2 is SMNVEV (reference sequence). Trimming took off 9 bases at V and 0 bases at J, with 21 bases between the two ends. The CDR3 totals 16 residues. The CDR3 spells CASKLAGDSSSYEQYF. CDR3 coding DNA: TGTGCCAGTAAATTGGCCGGGGACTCCAGCTCCTACGAGCAGTACTTC.

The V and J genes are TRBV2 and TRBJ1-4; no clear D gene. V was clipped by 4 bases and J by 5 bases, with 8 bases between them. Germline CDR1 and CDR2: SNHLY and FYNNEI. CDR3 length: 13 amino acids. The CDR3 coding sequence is TGTGCCAGCAGTGGAAGACGGAATGAAAAACTGTTTTTT. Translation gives CASSGRRNEKLFF.

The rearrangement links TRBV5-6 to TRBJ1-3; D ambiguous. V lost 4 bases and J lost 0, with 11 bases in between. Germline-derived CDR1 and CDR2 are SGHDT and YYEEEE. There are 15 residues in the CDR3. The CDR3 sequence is CASSLGRSSGNTIYF. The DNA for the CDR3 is TGTGCCAGCAGCCTCGGACGGAGCTCTGGAAACACCATATATTTT.

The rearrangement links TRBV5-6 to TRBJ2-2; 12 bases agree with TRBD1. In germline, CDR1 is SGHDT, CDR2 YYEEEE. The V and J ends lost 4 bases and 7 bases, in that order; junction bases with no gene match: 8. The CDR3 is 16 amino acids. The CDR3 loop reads CASSLGDRGRVGELFF. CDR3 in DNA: TGTGCCAGCAGCCTGGGGGACAGGGGGCGCGTCGGGGAGCTGTTTTTT.

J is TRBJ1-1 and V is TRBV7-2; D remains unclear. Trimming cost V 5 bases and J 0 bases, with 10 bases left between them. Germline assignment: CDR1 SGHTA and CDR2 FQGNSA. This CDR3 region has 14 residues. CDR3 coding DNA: TGTGCCAGCAGCGCCTATACAGTGAACACTGAAGCTTTCTTT. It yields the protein CASSAYTVNTEAFF. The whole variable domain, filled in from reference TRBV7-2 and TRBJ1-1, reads GAGVSQSPSNKVTEKGKDVELRCDPISGHTALYWYRQSLGQGLEFLIYFQGNSAPDKSGLPSDRFSAERTGGSVSTLTIQRTQQEDSAVYLCASSAYTVNTEAFFGQGTRLTVV.

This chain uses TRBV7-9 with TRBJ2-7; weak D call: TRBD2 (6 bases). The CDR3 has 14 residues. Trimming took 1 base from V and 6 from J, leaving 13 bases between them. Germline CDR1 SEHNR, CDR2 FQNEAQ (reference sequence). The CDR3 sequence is CASSLVGGYPEQYF. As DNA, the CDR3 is TGTGCCAGCAGCTTAGTTGGAGGGTATCCCGAGCAGTACTTC.